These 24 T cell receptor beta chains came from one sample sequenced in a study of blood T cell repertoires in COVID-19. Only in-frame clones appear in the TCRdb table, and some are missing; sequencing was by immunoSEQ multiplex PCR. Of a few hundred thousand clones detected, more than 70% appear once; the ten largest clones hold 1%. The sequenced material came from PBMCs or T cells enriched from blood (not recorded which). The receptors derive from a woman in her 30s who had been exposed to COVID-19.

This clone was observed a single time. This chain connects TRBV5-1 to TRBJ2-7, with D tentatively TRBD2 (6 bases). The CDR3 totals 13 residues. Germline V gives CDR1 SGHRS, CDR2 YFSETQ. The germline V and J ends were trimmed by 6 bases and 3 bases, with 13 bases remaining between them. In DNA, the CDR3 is TGCGCCAGCAATGACCCGGGAGTCTACGAGCAGTACTTC. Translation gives CASNDPGVYEQYF.

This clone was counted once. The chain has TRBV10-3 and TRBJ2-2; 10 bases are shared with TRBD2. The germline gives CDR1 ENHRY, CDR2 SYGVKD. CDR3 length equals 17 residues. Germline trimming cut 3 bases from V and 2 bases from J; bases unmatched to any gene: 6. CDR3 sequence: CAISEHLAGVNTGELFF. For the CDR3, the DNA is TGTGCCATCAGTGAACACCTAGCGGGGGTTAACACCGGGGAGCTGTTTTTT.

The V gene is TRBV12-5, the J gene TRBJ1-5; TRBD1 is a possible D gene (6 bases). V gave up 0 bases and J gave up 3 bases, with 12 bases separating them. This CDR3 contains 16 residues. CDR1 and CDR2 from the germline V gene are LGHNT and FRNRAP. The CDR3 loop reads CASGLVLTGVNQPQHF. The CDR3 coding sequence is TGTGCTAGTGGTTTGGTATTGACAGGCGTCAATCAGCCCCAGCATTTT.

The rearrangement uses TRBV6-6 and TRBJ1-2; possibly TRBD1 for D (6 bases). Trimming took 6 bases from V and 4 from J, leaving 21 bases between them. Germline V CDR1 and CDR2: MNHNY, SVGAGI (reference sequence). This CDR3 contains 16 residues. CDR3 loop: CASSYGANTGSYGYTF. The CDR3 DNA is TGTGCCAGCAGCTATGGGGCTAATACAGGGAGCTATGGCTACACCTTC.

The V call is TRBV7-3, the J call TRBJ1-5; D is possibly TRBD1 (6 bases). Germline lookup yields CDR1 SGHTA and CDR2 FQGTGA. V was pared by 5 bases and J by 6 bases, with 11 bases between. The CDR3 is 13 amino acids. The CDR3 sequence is CASSPDRFQPQHF. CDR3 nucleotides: TGTGCCAGCAGCCCCGACAGGTTTCAGCCCCAGCATTTT.

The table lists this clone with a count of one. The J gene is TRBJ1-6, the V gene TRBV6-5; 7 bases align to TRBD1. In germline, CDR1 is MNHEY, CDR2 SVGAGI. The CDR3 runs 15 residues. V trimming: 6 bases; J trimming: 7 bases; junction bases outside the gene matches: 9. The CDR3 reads CASREGQWVNSPLHF. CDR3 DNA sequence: TGTGCCAGCAGAGAGGGACAGTGGGTGAATTCACCCCTCCACTTT.

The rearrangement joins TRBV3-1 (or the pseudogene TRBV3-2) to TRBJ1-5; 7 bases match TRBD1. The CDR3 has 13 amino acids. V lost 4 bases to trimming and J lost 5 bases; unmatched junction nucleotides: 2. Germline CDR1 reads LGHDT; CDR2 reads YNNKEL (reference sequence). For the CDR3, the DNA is TGTGCCAGCAGCCCCCAGGGGGATCAGCCCCAGCATTTT. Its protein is CASSPQGDQPQHF.

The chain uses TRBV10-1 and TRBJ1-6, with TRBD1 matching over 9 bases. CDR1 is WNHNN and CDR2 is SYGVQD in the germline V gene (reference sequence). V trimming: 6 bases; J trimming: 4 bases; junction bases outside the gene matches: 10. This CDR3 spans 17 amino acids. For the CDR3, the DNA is TGCGCCAGCAGGATCCTTGGGACAGGGATTTATAATTCACCCCTCCACTTT. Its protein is CASRILGTGIYNSPLHF.

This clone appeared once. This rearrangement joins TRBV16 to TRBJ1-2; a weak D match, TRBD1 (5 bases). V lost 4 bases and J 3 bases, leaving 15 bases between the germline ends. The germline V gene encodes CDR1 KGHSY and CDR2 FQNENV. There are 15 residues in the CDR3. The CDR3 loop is CASSPRTSGDYGYTF. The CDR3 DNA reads TGTGCCAGCAGCCCTCGGACAAGCGGGGACTATGGCTACACCTTC.

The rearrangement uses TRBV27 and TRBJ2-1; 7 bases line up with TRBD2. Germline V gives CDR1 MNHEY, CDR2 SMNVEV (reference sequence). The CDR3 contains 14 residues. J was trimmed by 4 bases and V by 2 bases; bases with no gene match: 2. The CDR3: CASSLAGVYNEQFF. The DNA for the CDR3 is TGTGCCAGCAGTTTAGCGGGGGTGTACAATGAGCAGTTCTTC.

The CDR3 region is CATSDLRLPGLAGVNEQFF. CDR3 nucleotide sequence: TGTGCCACCAGTGATTTGAGACTGCCGGGACTAGCGGGGGTCAATGAGCAGTTCTTC. The V gene is TRBV24-1, the J gene TRBJ2-1; 14 nucleotides align to TRBD2. CDR3 length: 19 residues. Germline trimming cut 0 bases from V and 6 bases from J; bases unmatched to any gene: 9. Germline lookup yields CDR1 KGHDR and CDR2 SFDVKD.

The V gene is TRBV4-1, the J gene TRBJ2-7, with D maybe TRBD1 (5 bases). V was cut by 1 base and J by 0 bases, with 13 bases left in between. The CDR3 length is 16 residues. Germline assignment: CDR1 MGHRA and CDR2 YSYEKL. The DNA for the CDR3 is TGCGCCAGCAGCCAAGCTAGGGGAAGGAGCTCCTACGAGCAGTACTTC. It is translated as CASSQARGRSSYEQYF.

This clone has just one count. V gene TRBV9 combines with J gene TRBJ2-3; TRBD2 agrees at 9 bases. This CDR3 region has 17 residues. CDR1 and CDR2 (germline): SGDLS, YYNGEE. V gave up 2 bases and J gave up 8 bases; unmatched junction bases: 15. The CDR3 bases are TGTGCCAGCAGCGTGGAACTGGCTAGCGGGAAAGGGGGTACGCAGTATTTT. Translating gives CASSVELASGKGGTQYF.

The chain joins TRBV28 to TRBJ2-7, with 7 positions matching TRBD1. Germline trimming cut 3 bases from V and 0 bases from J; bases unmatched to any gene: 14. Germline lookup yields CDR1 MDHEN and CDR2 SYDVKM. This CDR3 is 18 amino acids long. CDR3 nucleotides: TGTGCCAGCAGTTTTTCCCTGACGCCGGGACAGCTCTCCTACGAGCAGTACTTC. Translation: CASSFSLTPGQLSYEQYF.

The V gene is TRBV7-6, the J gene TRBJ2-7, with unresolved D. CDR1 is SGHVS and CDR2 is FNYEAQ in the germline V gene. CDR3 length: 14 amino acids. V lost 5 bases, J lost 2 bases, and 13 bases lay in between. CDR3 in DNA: TGTGCCAGCAGCGGCCCAGGAAACCCCTACGAGCAGTACTTC. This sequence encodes CASSGPGNPYEQYF. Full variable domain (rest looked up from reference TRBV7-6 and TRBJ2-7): GAGVSQSPRYKVTKRGQDVALRCDPISGHVSLYWYRQALGQGPEFLTYFNYEAQQDKSGLPNDRFSAERPEGSISTLTIQRTEQRDSAMYRCASSGPGNPYEQYFGPGTRLTVT.

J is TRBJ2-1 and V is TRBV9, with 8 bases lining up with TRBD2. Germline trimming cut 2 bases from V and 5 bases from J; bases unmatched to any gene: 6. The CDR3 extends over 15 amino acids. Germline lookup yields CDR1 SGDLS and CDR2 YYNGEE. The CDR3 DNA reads TGTGCCAGCAGCGTCAGCGGGAGAACACACAATGAGCAGTTCTTC. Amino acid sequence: CASSVSGRTHNEQFF.

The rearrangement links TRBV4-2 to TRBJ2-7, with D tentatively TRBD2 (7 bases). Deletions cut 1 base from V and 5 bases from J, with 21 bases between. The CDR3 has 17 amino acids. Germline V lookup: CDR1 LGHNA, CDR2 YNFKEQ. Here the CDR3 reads CASSQVEGGGARHEQYF. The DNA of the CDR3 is TGTGCCAGCAGCCAAGTCGAAGGGGGGGGCGCTCGCCACGAGCAGTACTTC.

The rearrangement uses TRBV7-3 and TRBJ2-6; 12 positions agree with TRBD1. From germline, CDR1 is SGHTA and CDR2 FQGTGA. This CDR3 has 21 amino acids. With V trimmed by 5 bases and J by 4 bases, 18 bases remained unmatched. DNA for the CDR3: TGTGCCAGCAGCCTCCGAATAAGCTTGGGACAGGGGGCGAGAGGGGCCAACGTCCTGACTTTC. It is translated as CASSLRISLGQGARGANVLTF.

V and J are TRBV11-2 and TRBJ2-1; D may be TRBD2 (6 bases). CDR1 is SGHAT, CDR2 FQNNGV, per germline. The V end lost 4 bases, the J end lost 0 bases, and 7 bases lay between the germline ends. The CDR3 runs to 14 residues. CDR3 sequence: CASSSGSSYNEQFF. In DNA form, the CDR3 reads TGTGCCAGCAGCTCCGGGAGCTCCTACAATGAGCAGTTCTTC.

The CDR3 DNA follows: TGCGCCAGCAGAGATCGACAGGGAGGAGATTCACCCCTCCACTTT. Its translation is CASRDRQGGDSPLHF. This rearrangement joins TRBV5-1 to TRBJ1-6; 7 nucleotides line up with TRBD1. The CDR3 runs 15 residues. Trimming removed 5 bases from V and 8 bases from J; junction bases left unmatched: 10. The germline CDR1 and CDR2 sequences are SGHRS and YFSETQ.

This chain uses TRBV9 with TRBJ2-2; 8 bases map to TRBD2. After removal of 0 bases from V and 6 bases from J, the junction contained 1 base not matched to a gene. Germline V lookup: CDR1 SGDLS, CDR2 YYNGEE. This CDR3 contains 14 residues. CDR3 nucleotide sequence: TGTGCCAGCAGCGTAGAGGGACTAGCCGGGGAGCTGTTTTTT. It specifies CASSVEGLAGELFF. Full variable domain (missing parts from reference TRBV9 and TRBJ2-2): DSGVTQTPKHLITATGQRVTLRCSPRSGDLSVYWYQQSLDQGLQFLIQYYNGEERAKGNILERFSAQQFPDLHSELNLSSLELGDSALYFCASSVEGLAGELFFGEGSRLTVL.

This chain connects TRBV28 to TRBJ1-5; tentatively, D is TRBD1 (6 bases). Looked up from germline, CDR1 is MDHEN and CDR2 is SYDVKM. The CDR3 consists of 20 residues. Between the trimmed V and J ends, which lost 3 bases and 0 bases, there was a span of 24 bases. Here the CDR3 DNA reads TGTGCCAGCAGTTTGGGCCCAGGGGCACTGACCCTATATAGCAATCAGCCCCAGCATTTT. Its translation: CASSLGPGALTLYSNQPQHF.

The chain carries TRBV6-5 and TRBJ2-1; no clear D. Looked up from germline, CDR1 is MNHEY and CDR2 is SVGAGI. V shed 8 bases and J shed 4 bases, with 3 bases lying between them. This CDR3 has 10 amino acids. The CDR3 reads CASPYNEQFF. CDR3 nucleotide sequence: TGTGCCAGCCCGTACAATGAGCAGTTCTTC.

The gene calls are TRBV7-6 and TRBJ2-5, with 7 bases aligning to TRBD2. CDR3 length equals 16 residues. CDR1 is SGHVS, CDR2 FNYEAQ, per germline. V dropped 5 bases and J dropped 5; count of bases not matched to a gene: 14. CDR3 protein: CASSQAPTGGGETQYF. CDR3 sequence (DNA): TGTGCCAGCAGCCAGGCCCCTACGGGAGGTGGGGAGACCCAGTACTTC.